Below, 18 T cell receptor beta chains from the same sample are listed, as sequenced in a study of T cells in Graves' hyperthyroidism and ophthalmopathy. The source material, RNA transcripts, was used to amplify TCR beta CDR3 regions. TCR CDR3 regions were first amplified by RT-PCR with HTBI primers. TCRdb reprocessed the multiplex PCR reads with MiXCR, giving one entry per CDR3 protein. This table holds 800,000 or so distinct CDR3 sequences, about 38% found once. Sequenced: blood. These TCRs come from a young man with Graves' hyperthyroidism.

A remark on this clonotype: The junction does not match germline at one end; this may be a read error. This chain uses TRBV24-1 with TRBJ1-5, with D possibly TRBD1 on 5 matching bases. Germline CDR1 reads KGHDR; CDR2 reads SFDVKD. The CDR3 runs to 17 residues. Here the CDR3 DNA reads TGTGCCAGCAGTTACTCGATCGGGCAGGGAAGCAATCAGCCCCAGCATTTT. Residues: CASSYSIGQGSNQPQHF.

The table lists this clonotype with many counts. The chain has TRBV9 and TRBJ1-2; 10 nucleotides agree with TRBD1. The CDR3 covers 17 residues. V was pared by 0 bases and J by 2 bases, with 7 bases of the junction left unmatched. The germline V gene encodes CDR1 SGDLS and CDR2 YYNGEE. CDR3 sequence: CASSVDTTGGLNYGYTF. The CDR3 nucleotides are TGTGCCAGCAGCGTAGATACGACAGGGGGCCTCAACTATGGCTACACCTTC.

The chain links TRBV20-1 to TRBJ1-1; 7 bases are a match to TRBD1. Germline V CDR1 and CDR2: DFQATT, SNEGSKA (reference sequence). Trimming at V came to 2 bases and at J to 1 base, leaving 4 bases not matched to a gene. This CDR3 is built from 14 residues. This CDR3 reads CSARKGAGNTEAFF. CDR3 sequence (DNA): TGCAGTGCTAGAAAGGGGGCTGGGAACACTGAAGCTTTCTTT.

The J gene is TRBJ2-5, the V gene TRBV10-3; perhaps TRBD1 as D (6 bases). CDR3 length: 13 amino acids. Trimming cost V 7 bases and J 0 bases, with 9 bases left between them. The germline V gene encodes CDR1 ENHRY and CDR2 SYGVKD. CDR3 amino acids: CAIIGQYQETQYF. CDR3 nucleotides: TGTGCCATCATTGGACAGTACCAAGAGACCCAGTACTTC.

The chain employs TRBV13 and TRBJ2-7, with 14 bases fitting TRBD2. The germline CDR1 and CDR2 sequences are PRHDT and FYEKMQ (reference sequence). V shed 5 bases and J 4 bases; nucleotides not matched to a gene: 4. This CDR3 comprises 15 residues. CDR3 DNA: TGTGCCAGCAGCCCTCGGACTAGCGGGAGGTACGAGCAGTACTTC. It translates to CASSPRTSGRYEQYF.

Regarding this clonotype: This CDR3 fails to terminate in the conserved phenylalanine or tryptophan, so it likely reflects a read error. The gene calls are TRBV2 and TRBJ2-7; a possible D gene is TRBD1 (5 bases). Germline V lookup: CDR1 SNHLY, CDR2 FYNNEI. Deletions cut 10 bases from V and 6 bases from J, with 13 bases between. The CDR3 contains 11 residues. CDR3 coding DNA: TGTGCCACCACGCAGGGTGGCGAGCAGTACCTC. It is translated as CATTQGGEQYL.

Only a few counts were recorded for this clonotype. The CDR3 DNA is TGCAGTGCTAGTCTCCGAGCGGGAGATCGCGACGAGCAGTACTTC. This encodes CSASLRAGDRDEQYF. J is TRBJ2-7 and V is TRBV20-1, with 8 positions matching TRBD2. V dropped 3 bases and J dropped 5; count of bases not matched to a gene: 12. The CDR3 contains 15 residues. In germline, CDR1 is DFQATT, CDR2 SNEGSKA (reference sequence).

The rearrangement uses TRBV12-3 or TRBV12-4 and TRBJ1-5, with D perhaps matching TRBD1 (6 bases). The CDR3 sequence is 12 residues long. Trimming took 7 bases from V and 3 from J, leaving 7 bases between them. CDR3: CASNRDNQPQHF. The CDR3 nucleotides read TGTGCCAGCAACAGGGACAATCAGCCCCAGCATTTT.

There are a few counts of this clonotype. This chain connects TRBV19 to TRBJ2-6; the D is unclear. Germline values: CDR1 LNHDA, CDR2 SQIVND (reference sequence). The CDR3 runs 14 residues. V was shortened by 6 bases and J by 2 bases, with 8 bases between the two germline ends. Written as DNA, the CDR3 is TGTGCCAGTAGCTGGGTAGCTGGGGCCAACGTCCTGACTTTC. This sequence encodes CASSWVAGANVLTF.

The gene calls are TRBV2 and TRBJ1-6; 9 bases agree with TRBD1. CDR3 length: 19 amino acids. The germline CDR1 and CDR2 sequences are SNHLY and FYNNEI. V trimming: 2 bases; J trimming: 0 bases; junction bases outside the gene matches: 8. CDR3 in amino acids: CASSEPSDRGSSYNSPLHF. In DNA form, the CDR3 reads TGTGCCAGCAGTGAACCCTCTGACAGGGGGTCCTCCTATAATTCACCCCTCCACTTT.

This chain connects TRBV2 to TRBJ2-1, with D uncertain. Trimming removed 7 bases at V and 9 bases at J, with 13 bases between. The germline CDR1 and CDR2 sequences are SNHLY and FYNNEI. This CDR3 contains 12 residues. In DNA form, the CDR3 reads TGTGCCAGCATTTTCACCAAGGGTGAGCAGTTCTTC. This sequence encodes CASIFTKGEQFF.

This clonotype was recorded a few times. The chain links TRBV6-5 to TRBJ1-1; a weak D match, TRBD1 (5 bases). This CDR3 has 11 residues. V shed 7 bases and J shed 4 bases, with 7 bases lying between them. CDR1 is MNHEY, CDR2 SVGAGI, per germline. CDR3: CASTRVTEAFF. The CDR3 region has the DNA TGTGCCAGCACCAGGGTCACTGAAGCTTTCTTT.

DNA of the CDR3: TGCAGTGCGGGAACAGGGGACCCTGAAGCTTTCTTT. Protein product: CSAGTGDPEAFF. This chain links TRBV20-1 with TRBJ1-1; 7 bases agree with TRBD1. Germline CDR1 reads DFQATT; CDR2 reads SNEGSKA (reference sequence). The J segment lost 6 bases and the V segment lost 6 bases, leaving 7 bases of the junction unmatched. This CDR3 is 12 amino acids long.

This clonotype was picked up one time. The V gene is TRBV10-3, the J gene TRBJ1-2; D might be TRBD1 (6 bases). Trimming shortened V by 3 bases and J by 8 bases, and 13 bases separated the two germline ends. The germline V gene has CDR1 ENHRY and CDR2 SYGVKD. The CDR3 has 13 amino acids. CDR3 coding DNA: TGTGCCATCAGTGAATCCAACAGGGCAGGCTACACCTTC. Translating it yields CAISESNRAGYTF.

This sequence joins TRBV24-1 and TRBJ1-2, with D hard to call. CDR3 length: 12 residues. Germline lookup yields CDR1 KGHDR and CDR2 SFDVKD. V was pared by 3 bases and J by 7 bases, with 8 bases between. This CDR3 is CATSDPDGGYTF. DNA for the CDR3: TGTGCCACCAGTGATCCCGACGGTGGCTACACCTTC.

Ten or more counts support this clonotype. CDR3 nucleotide sequence: TGTGCCAGCAGCCAAAACCAGGGGTACGAGCAGTACTTC. It yields the protein CASSQNQGYEQYF. The chain has TRBV7-2 and TRBJ2-7, with a weak D call TRBD1 (6 bases). The CDR3 extends over 13 amino acids. Looked up from germline, CDR1 is SGHTA and CDR2 is FQGNSA. With 5 bases removed from V and 4 bases from J, the gap between germline ends came to 12 bases.

V gene TRBV29-1 combines with J gene TRBJ1-1; the D gene is possibly TRBD1 (6 bases). The ends were cut back, 8 bases at V and 5 bases at J, with 12 bases in the middle. CDR1 and CDR2 from the germline V gene are SQVTM and ANQGSEA. The CDR3 loop spans 11 amino acids. The CDR3 spells CSTQGRTEAFF. The CDR3 nucleotides read TGCAGCACACAGGGAAGGACTGAAGCTTTCTTT.

Note on this clonotype: This may come from a read error, since a much larger clone is one base off. The chain combines TRBV29-1 with TRBJ2-3, with unresolved D. V lost 1 base, J lost 4 bases, and 15 bases lay in between. Germline V lookup: CDR1 SQVTM, CDR2 ANQGSEA. This CDR3 region has 15 residues. CDR3 protein: CSVEGSFGEPDTQYF. CDR3 coding DNA: TGCAGCGTTGAAGGGAGCTTTGGGGAACCAGATACGCAGTATTTT.